This T cell receptor (beta chain) was sequenced during a study of read filtering for tumor transcriptome and immune sequencing. Study-level background: The cohort had some 17 men and over twelve women aged about 47 to 80, mean roughly 66 years.

Per the germline V gene, CDR1 is LNHDA and CDR2 is SQIVND (reference sequence). The J segment lost 7 bases and the V segment lost 5 bases, leaving 7 bases of the junction unmatched. This CDR3 contains 14 residues. The library was built from approximately 400 ng RNA with molecular barcoded adaptors for alpha/delta and beta/gamma chains. MiXCR was run by TCRdb on the reads, yielding one entry per CDR3 protein. This table has 35,000 to 50,000 distinct CDR3 sequences, about a fifth appearing once. In regard to this clonotype: Its matching antigen is unknown.

Study conclusions and caveats: Approximately 82% of IR-seq clonotypes had a single read, yet these held about 3.6% of reads. Even smaller IR-seq throughput identified most shared clonotypes. Correlation between methods rose after single-read clonotypes were removed.

The sequenced material came from a population of CD138-negative cells sorted from bone marrow. This clonotype was sampled from a donor older than 35 with multiple myeloma. The V call is TRBV19, the J call TRBJ1-5; 8 nucleotides line up with TRBD1. The CDR3 coding sequence is TGTGCCAGTAGTCCCCGACAGGGGAAGCAGCCCCAGCATTTT. This sequence encodes CASSPRQGKQPQHF.